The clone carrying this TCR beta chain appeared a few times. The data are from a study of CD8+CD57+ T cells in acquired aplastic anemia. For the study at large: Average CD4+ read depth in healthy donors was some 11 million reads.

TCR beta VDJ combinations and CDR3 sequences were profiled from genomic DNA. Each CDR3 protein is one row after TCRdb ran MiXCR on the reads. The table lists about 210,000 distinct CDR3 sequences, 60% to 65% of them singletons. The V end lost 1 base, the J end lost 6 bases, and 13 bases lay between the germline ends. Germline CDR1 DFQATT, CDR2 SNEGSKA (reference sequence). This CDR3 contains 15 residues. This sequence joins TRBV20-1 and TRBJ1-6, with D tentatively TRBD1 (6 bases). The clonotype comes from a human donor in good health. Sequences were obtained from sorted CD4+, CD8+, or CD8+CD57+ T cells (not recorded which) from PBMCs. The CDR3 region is CSARVGGAGNSPLHF. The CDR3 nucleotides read TGCAGTGCTAGAGTTGGGGGGGCGGGTAATTCACCCCTCCACTTT.